This T cell receptor (beta chain) is drawn from a study of blood T cell repertoires in COVID-19. Data came from immunoSEQ multiplex PCR; TCRdb stores just in-frame clones and leaves some out. Found here are about 280,000 clones, approximately 91% of them singletons; the top ten hold approximately 8.8%. Trimming cost V 4 bases and J 3 bases; bases outside gene matches: 2. This CDR3 is 15 amino acids long. From germline, CDR1 is SGHDT and CDR2 YYEEEE. This chain joins TRBV5-6 and TRBJ2-2, with 11 bases that match TRBD2. The sample was peripheral blood. The receptor was derived from a man aged 18 to 29 with active or convalescent COVID-19. As DNA, the CDR3 is TGTGCCAGCAGCACTAGCGGGGGTTACACCGGGGAGCTGTTTTTT. Translation gives CASSTSGGYTGELFF.